A selection of T cell receptor beta chains follows, all from one sample in a study of identifying expanded T cells in peripheral blood. Profiled with immunoSEQ multiplex PCR; TCRdb holds only in-frame clones, not every one. The sample consists of about 81,000 clones, about 83% of them appearing once. The sequenced sample consisted of blood. Receptors originate from a person aged 18 to 75 in good health. CDR3s include the opening cysteine and the closing phenylalanine or tryptophan. D genes are given only for firm matches. Not every row has a clone size; where given, it reads once, few, many or a size class.

size: .; V: TRBV5-1; D: .; J: TRBJ1-1; CDR3: CASSRDSRNTEAFF; DNA: TGCGCCAGCAGTCGCGACAGCCGGAACACTGAAGCTTTCTTT
size: many; V: TRBV5-4; D: .; J: TRBJ1-2; CDR3: CASSQRMSGQANYGYTF; DNA: TGTGCCAGCAGCCAACGCATGTCGGGCCAAGCTAACTATGGCTACACCTTC
size: .; V: TRBV28; D: .; J: TRBJ2-7; CDR3: CASSLRGEQYF; DNA: TGTGCCAGCAGTTTGAGGGGTGAGCAGTACTTC
size: .; V: TRBV7-9; D: .; J: TRBJ2-1; CDR3: CASSTPVLVGKFF; DNA: TGTGCCAGCAGCACCCCCGTCCTGGTTGGGAAGTTCTTC
size: .; V: TRBV7-2; D: .; J: TRBJ2-2; CDR3: CASSLVARSNTGELFF; DNA: TGTGCCAGCAGCTTAGTTGCTCGATCGAACACCGGGGAGCTGTTTTTT
size: .; V: TRBV5-1; D: .; J: TRBJ1-4; CDR3: CASSLRTSEKLFF; DNA: TGCGCCAGCAGCCTACGGACCTCTGAAAAACTGTTTTTT
size: once; V: TRBV6-6; D: .; J: TRBJ2-1; CDR3: CASSYGQISDEQFF; DNA: TGTGCCAGCAGTTACGGTCAAATCTCCGATGAGCAGTTCTTC
size: once; V: TRBV7-2; D: .; J: TRBJ1-2; CDR3: CASSLAGGYGYTF; DNA: TGTGCCAGCAGCTTAGCGGGTGGCTATGGCTACACCTTC
size: .; V: TRBV29-1; D: TRBD1; J: TRBJ1-5; CDR3: CSVKDREYQPQHF; DNA: TGCAGCGTTAAGGACAGGGAATATCAGCCCCAGCATTTT
size: .; V: TRBV19; D: TRBD2; J: TRBJ2-2; CDR3: CASSILRGLAGGPGELFF; DNA: TGTGCCAGTAGTATCCTCCGGGGACTAGCGGGAGGCCCCGGGGAGCTGTTTTTT
size: once; V: TRBV19; D: TRBD1; J: TRBJ1-2; CDR3: CASSTTGAFNYGYTF; DNA: TGTGCCAGTAGCACGACAGGGGCCTTCAACTATGGCTACACCTTC
size: .; V: TRBV6-5; D: .; J: TRBJ2-7; CDR3: CASSSRAEQYF; DNA: TGTGCCAGCAGTTCGAGGGCCGAGCAGTACTTC
size: .; V: TRBV28; D: .; J: TRBJ1-2; CDR3: CASSSPGPYIYGYTF; DNA: TGTGCCAGCAGTTCTCCGGGACCTTACATCTATGGCTACACCTTC
size: .; V: TRBV28; D: .; J: TRBJ2-7; CDR3: CASSLSGPYEQYF; DNA: TGTGCCAGCAGTTTGTCAGGACCCTACGAGCAGTACTTC
size: .; V: TRBV5-1; D: .; J: TRBJ1-1; CDR3: CASSLGGGGTEAFF; DNA: TGCGCCAGCAGCTTGGGTGGGGGAGGCACTGAAGCTTTCTTT
size: .; V: TRBV11-2; D: .; J: TRBJ2-7; CDR3: CASSSDREDEQYF; DNA: TGTGCCAGCAGCTCCGACAGGGAGGACGAGCAGTACTTC
size: .; V: TRBV30; D: .; J: TRBJ2-7; CDR3: CAWNRGDRSEQYF; DNA: TGTGCCTGGAACAGAGGAGACAGGTCCGAGCAGTACTTC
size: .; V: TRBV5-6; D: .; J: TRBJ1-1; CDR3: CASSLAGPRSSEAFF; DNA: TGTGCCAGCAGCTTGGCCGGGCCCCGAAGTTCCGAAGCTTTCTTT
size: .; V: TRBV7-2; D: .; J: TRBJ2-7; CDR3: CASSPGTPRQYF; DNA: TGTGCCAGCAGCCCGGGGACTCCCCGGCAGTACTTC
size: .; V: TRBV7-8; D: TRBD2; J: TRBJ2-3; CDR3: CASSLVGPSGRAGDTQYF; DNA: TGTGCCAGCAGCTTAGTCGGTCCTAGCGGGAGGGCTGGGGATACGCAGTATTTT
size: .; V: TRBV19; D: TRBD2; J: TRBJ2-2; CDR3: CASRVGGSTGELFF; DNA: TGTGCCAGTAGAGTCGGGGGGAGCACCGGGGAGCTGTTTTTT
size: .; V: TRBV29-1; D: TRBD2; J: TRBJ2-7; CDR3: CSVEGGSGRPTYEQYF; DNA: TGCAGCGTTGAAGGTGGCAGCGGGAGACCGACCTACGAGCAGTACTTC
size: few; V: TRBV27; D: TRBD2; J: TRBJ2-3; CDR3: CASSRLWGTSGRARTDTQYF; DNA: TGTGCCAGCAGCCGATTGTGGGGGACTAGCGGGAGGGCCCGGACAGATACGCAGTATTTT
size: .; V: TRBV4-3; D: .; J: TRBJ2-7; CDR3: CASSQGRGSEQYF; DNA: TGCGCCAGCAGCCAAGGTCGAGGATCCGAGCAGTACTTC
size: .; V: TRBV19; D: .; J: TRBJ1-5; CDR3: CASSTGAYSNQPQHF; DNA: TGTGCCAGTAGTACCGGGGCTTATAGCAATCAGCCCCAGCATTTT
size: once; V: TRBV10-1; D: TRBD2; J: TRBJ2-1; CDR3: CASWGERLAGDDEEFF; DNA: TGCGCCAGCTGGGGAGAAAGACTAGCGGGAGACGACGAAGAGTTCTTC
size: .; V: TRBV19; D: .; J: TRBJ2-6; CDR3: CASSMGAGAGANVLTF; DNA: TGTGCCAGTAGTATGGGGGCAGGGGCTGGGGCCAACGTCCTGACTTTC
size: .; V: TRBV4-3; D: .; J: TRBJ2-7; CDR3: CASSQDIGREQYF; DNA: TGCGCCAGCAGCCAAGACATAGGCAGAGAGCAGTACTTC
size: .; V: TRBV28; D: .; J: TRBJ1-2; CDR3: CASSSLGLGRGNYGYTF; DNA: TGTGCCAGCAGTTCCTTAGGTCTAGGCAGGGGAAACTATGGCTACACCTTC
size: .; V: TRBV7-2; D: TRBD2; J: TRBJ2-2; CDR3: CASSPTSGSIGGELFF; DNA: TGTGCCAGCAGCCCGACTAGCGGGAGTATCGGCGGGGAGCTGTTTTTT
size: .; V: TRBV6-5; D: .; J: TRBJ2-5; CDR3: CASSEGSGVETQYF; DNA: TGTGCCAGCAGTGAAGGCTCAGGGGTAGAGACCCAGTACTTC
size: .; V: TRBV5-6; D: TRBD1; J: TRBJ1-1; CDR3: CASSLMEDRYMNTEAFF; DNA: TGTGCCAGCAGCTTGATGGAGGACAGGTACATGAACACTGAAGCTTTCTTT
size: .; V: TRBV2; D: TRBD1; J: TRBJ1-4; CDR3: CASSPPGQGVVKLFF; DNA: TGTGCCAGCAGTCCACCGGGACAGGGAGTAGTAAAACTGTTTTTT
size: .; V: TRBV6-1; D: .; J: TRBJ2-7; CDR3: CASNPTGLDEQYF; DNA: TGTGCCAGCAATCCTACAGGGTTGGACGAGCAGTACTTC
size: .; V: TRBV16; D: .; J: TRBJ2-4; CDR3: CASSLSGPKNIQYF; DNA: TGTGCCAGCAGCCTGAGCGGCCCCAAAAACATTCAGTACTTC
size: .; V: TRBV5-1; D: .; J: TRBJ2-7; CDR3: CASSYGTEVYEQYF; DNA: TGCGCCAGCAGCTATGGGACGGAAGTCTACGAGCAGTACTTC
size: .; V: TRBV28; D: .; J: TRBJ1-1; CDR3: CASRAPTAPNTEAFF; DNA: TGTGCCAGCAGGGCCCCGACAGCGCCGAACACTGAAGCTTTCTTT